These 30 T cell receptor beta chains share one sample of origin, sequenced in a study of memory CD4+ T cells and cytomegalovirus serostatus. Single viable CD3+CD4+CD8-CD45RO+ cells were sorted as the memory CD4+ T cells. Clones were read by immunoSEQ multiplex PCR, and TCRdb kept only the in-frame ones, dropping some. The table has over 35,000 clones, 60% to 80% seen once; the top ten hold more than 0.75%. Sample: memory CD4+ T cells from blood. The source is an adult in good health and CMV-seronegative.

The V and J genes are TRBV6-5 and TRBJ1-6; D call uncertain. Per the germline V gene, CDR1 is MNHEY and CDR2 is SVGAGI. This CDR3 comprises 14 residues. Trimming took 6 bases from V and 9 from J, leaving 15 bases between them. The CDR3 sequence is CASSSGRVGSPLHF. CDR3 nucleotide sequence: TGTGCCAGCAGCTCTGGACGTGTGGGTTCACCCCTCCACTTT.

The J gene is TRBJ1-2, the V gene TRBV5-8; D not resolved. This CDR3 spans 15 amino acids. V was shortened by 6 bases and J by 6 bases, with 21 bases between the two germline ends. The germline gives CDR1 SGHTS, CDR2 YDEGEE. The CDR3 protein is CASNRGPNWGHGYTF. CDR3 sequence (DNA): TGTGCCAGCAATCGGGGTCCAAACTGGGGTCATGGCTACACCTTC.

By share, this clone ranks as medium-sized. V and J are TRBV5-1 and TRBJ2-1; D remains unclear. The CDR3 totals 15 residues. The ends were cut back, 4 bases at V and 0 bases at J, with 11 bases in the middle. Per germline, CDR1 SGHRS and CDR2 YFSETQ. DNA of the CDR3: TGCGCCAGCAGCGGTACGTTCAGCTCCTACAATGAGCAGTTCTTC. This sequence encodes CASSGTFSSYNEQFF.

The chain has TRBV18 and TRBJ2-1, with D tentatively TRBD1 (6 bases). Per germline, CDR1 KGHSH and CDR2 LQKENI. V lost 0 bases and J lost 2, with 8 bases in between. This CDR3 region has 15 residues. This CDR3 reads CASSPPGDTYNEQFF. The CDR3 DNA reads TGTGCCAGCTCACCACCAGGGGACACCTACAATGAGCAGTTCTTC.

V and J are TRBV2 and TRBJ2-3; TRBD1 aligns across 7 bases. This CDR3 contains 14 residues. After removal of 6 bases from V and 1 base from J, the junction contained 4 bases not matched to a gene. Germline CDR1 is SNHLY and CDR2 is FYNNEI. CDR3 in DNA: TGTGCCAGCAGATCCGACAGGGGCACAGATACGCAGTATTTT. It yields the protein CASRSDRGTDTQYF. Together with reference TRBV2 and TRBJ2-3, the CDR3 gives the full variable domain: EPEVTQTPSHQVTQMGQEVILRCVPISNHLYFYWYRQILGQKVEFLVSFYNNEISEKSEIFDDQFSVERPDGSNFTLKIRSTKLEDSAMYFCASRSDRGTDTQYFGPGTRLTVL.

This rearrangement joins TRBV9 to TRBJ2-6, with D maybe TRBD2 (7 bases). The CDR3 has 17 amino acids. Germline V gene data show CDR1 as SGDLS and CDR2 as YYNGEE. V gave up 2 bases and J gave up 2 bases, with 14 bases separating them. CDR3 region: CASSVGDGGPGANVLTF. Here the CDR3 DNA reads TGTGCCAGCAGCGTCGGAGACGGGGGGCCTGGGGCCAACGTCCTGACTTTC.

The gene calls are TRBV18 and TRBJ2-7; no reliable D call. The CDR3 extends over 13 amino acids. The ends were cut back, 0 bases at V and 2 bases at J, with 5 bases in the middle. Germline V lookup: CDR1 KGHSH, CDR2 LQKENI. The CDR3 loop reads CASSPPETYEQYF. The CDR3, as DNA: TGTGCCAGCTCACCACCTGAGACCTACGAGCAGTACTTC.

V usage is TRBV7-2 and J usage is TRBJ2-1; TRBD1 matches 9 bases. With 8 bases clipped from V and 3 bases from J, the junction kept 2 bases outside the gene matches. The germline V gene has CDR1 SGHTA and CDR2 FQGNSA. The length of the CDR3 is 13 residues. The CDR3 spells CASRDRDYNEQFF. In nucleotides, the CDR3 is TGTGCCAGCCGGGACAGGGACTACAATGAGCAGTTCTTC.

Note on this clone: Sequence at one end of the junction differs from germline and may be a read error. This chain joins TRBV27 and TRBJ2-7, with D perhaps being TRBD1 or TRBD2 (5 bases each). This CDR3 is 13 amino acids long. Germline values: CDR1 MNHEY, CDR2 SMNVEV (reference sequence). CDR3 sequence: CASSSGDRVRLNF. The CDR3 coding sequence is TGTGCCAGCAGCTCCGGGGACCGAGTCAGGCTAAACTTC.

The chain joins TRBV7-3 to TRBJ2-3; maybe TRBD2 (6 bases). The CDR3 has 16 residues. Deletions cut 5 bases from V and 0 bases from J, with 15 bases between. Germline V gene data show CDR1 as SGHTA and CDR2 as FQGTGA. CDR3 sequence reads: CASSRRASGSTDTQYF. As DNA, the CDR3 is TGTGCCAGCAGCAGAAGGGCCAGCGGGAGCACAGATACGCAGTATTTT.

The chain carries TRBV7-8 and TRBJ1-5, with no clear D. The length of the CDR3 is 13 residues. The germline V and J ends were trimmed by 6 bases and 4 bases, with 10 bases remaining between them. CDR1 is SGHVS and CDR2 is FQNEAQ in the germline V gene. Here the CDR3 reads CASSIVVNQPQHF. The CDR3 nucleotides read TGTGCCAGCAGTATAGTGGTAAATCAGCCCCAGCATTTT.

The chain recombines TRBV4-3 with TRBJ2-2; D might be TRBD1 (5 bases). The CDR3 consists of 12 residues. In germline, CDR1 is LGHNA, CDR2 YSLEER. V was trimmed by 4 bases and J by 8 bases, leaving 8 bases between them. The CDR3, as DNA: TGCGCCAGCAGCCTCTACAGGGGGGAGCTGTTTTTT. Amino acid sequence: CASSLYRGELFF.

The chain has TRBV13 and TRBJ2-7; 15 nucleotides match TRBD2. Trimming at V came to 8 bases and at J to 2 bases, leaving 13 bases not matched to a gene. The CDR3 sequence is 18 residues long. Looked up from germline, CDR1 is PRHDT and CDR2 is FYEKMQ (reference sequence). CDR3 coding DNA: TGTGCCAGCTCAGCTTTGGGACTAGCGGGGGGAAGCACCTACGAGCAGTACTTC. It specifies CASSALGLAGGSTYEQYF.

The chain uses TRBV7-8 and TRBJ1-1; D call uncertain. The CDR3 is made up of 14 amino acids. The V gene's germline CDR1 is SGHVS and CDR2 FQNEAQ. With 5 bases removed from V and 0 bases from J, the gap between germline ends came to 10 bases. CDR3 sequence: CASSQVALNTEAFF. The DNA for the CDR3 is TGTGCCAGCAGCCAAGTCGCTCTGAACACTGAAGCTTTCTTT.

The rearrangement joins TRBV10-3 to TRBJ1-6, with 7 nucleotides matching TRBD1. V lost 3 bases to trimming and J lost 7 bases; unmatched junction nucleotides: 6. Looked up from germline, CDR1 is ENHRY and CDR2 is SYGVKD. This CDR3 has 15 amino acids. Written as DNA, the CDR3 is TGTGCCATCAGTGAACAGGGGAATAAAAATTCACCCCTCCACTTT. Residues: CAISEQGNKNSPLHF.

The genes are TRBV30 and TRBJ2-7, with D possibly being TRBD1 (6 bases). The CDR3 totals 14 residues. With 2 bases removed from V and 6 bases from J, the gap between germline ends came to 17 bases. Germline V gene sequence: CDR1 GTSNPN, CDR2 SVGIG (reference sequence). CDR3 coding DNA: TGTGCCTGGAGTCGGCAGGGGATATCTTCCGAGCAGTACTTC. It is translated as CAWSRQGISSEQYF.

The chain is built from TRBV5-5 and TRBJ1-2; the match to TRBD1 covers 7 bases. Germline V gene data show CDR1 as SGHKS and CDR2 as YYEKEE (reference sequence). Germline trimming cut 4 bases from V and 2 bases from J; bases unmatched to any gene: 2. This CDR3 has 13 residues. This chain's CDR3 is CASSPTGNYGYTF. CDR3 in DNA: TGTGCCAGCAGCCCGACAGGGAACTATGGCTACACCTTC.

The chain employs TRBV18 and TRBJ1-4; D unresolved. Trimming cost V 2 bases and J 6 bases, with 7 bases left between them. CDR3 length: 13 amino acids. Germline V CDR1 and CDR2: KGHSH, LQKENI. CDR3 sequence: CASSPGVDEKLFF. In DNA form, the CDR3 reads TGTGCCAGCTCACCAGGGGTGGATGAAAAACTGTTTTTT.

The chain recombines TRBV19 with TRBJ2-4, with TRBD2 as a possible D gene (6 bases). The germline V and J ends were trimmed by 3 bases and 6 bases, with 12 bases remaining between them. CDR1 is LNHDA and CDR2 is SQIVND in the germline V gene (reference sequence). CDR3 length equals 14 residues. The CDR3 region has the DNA TGTGCCAGTAGTATGGAGGGTATTAGAAACATTCAGTACTTC. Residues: CASSMEGIRNIQYF.

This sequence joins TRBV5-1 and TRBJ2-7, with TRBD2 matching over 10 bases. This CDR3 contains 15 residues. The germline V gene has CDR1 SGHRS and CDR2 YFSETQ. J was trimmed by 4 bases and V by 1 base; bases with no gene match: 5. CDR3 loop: CASSLLASGGYEQYF. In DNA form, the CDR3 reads TGCGCCAGCAGCTTGTTGGCTAGCGGGGGATACGAGCAGTACTTC.

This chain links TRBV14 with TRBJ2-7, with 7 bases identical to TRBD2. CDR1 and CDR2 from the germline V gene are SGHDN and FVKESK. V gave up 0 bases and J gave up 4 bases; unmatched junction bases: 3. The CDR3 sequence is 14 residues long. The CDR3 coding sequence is TGTGCCAGCAGCCAAGAGAGGGGAGGGTACGAGCAGTACTTC. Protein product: CASSQERGGYEQYF.

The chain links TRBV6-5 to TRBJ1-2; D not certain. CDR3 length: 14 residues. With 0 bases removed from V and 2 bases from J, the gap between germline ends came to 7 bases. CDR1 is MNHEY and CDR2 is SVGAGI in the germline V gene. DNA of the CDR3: TGTGCCAGCAGTTACTCGTCGCAAAACTATGGCTACACCTTC. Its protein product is CASSYSSQNYGYTF.

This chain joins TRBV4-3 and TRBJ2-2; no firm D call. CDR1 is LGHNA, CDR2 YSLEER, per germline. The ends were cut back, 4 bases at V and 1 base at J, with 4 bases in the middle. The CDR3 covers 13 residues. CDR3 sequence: CASSLRNTGELFF. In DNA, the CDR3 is TGCGCCAGCAGCCTGAGGAACACCGGGGAGCTGTTTTTT.

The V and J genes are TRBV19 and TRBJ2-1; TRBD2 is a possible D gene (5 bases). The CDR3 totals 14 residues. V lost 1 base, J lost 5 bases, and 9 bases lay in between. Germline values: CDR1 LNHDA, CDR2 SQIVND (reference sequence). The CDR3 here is CASSIGSGNNEQFF. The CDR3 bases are TGTGCCAGTAGTATAGGTTCGGGAAACAATGAGCAGTTCTTC.

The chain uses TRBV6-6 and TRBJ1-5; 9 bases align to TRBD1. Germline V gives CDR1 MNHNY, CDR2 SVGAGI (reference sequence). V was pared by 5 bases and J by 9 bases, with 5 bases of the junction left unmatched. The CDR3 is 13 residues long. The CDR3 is CASSPGQGSPQHF. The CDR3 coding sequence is TGTGCCAGCAGTCCGGGACAGGGATCGCCCCAGCATTTT.

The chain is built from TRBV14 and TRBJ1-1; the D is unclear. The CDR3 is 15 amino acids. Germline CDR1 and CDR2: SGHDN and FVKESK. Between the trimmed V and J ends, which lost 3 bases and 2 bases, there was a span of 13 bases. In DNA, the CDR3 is TGTGCCAGCAGCCACCTTACAAAGACCAACACTGAAGCTTTCTTT. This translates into CASSHLTKTNTEAFF.

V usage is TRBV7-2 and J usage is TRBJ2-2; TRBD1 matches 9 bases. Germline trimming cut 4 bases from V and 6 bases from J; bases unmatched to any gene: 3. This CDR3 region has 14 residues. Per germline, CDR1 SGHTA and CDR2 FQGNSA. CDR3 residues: CASSWGQGSGELFF. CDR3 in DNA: TGTGCCAGCAGCTGGGGACAGGGATCCGGGGAGCTGTTTTTT.

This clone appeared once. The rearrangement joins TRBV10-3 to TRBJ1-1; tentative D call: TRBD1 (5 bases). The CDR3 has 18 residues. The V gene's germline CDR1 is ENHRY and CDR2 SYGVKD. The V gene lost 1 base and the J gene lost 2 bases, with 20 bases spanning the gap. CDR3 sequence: CAISEWGTWDGRNTEAFF. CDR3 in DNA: TGTGCCATCAGTGAGTGGGGGACCTGGGACGGCCGAAACACTGAAGCTTTCTTT.

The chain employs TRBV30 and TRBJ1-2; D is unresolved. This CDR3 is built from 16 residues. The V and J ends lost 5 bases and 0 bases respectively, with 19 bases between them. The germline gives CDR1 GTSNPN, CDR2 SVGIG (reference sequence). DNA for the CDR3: TGTGCCTGGTGCGATTCCCCCCAGTATACTAACTATGGCTACACCTTC. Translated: CAWCDSPQYTNYGYTF.

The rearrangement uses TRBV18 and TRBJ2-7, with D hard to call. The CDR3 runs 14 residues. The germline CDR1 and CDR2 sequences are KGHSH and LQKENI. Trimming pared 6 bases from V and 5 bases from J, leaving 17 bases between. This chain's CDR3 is CASSEGSRAHEQYF. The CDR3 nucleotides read TGTGCCAGCTCGGAAGGGTCCCGTGCCCACGAGCAGTACTTC.